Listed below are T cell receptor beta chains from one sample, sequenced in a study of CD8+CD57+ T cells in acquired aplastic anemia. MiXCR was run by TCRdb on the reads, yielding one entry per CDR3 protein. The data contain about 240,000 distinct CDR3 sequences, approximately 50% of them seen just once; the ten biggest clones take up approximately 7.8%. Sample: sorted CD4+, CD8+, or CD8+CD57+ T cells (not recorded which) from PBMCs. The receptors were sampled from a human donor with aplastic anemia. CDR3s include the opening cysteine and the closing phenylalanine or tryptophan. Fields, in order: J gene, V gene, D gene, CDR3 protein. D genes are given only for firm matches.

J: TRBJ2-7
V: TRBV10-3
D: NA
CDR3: CAISESSLSCEQYF

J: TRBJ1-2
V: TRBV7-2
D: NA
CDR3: CASSLGAPNYGYTF

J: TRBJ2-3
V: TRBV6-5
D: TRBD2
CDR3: CASRTWTSGSTDTQYF

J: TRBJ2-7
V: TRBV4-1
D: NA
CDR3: CASSQSRTAYEQYF

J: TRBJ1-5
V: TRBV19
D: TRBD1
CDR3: CASSAHTGTEDQPQHF

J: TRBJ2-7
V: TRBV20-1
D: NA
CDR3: CSAPGLNSYEQYF

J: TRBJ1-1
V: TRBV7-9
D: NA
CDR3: CASSPGRGSEAFF

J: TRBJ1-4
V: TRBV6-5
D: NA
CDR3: CASSYHGQFLNEKLFF

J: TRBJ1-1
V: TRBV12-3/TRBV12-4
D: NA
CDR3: CASSPRPGPITEAFF

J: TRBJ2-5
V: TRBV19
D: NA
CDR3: CASSTIPGEIVTQYF

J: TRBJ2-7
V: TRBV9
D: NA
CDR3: CASSQAVNTAYEQYF

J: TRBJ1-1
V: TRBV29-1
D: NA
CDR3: CSVFPIGQVNTEAFF

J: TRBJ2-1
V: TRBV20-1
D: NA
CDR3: CSASFGTRRREQFF

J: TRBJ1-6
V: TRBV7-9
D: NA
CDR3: CASSPGPSSHNSPLHF

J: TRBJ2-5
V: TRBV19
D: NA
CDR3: CASSPATQETQYF

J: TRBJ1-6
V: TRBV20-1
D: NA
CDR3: CSARDSGGANNSPLHF

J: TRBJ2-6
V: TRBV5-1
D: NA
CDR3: CASSLEWVGANVLTF

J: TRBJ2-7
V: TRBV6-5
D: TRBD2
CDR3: CASSYSSSGRRESPYEQYF

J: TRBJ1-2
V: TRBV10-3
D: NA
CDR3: CAISVEGKESGYTF

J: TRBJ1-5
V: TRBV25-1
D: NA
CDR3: CASSRVGSNQPQHF

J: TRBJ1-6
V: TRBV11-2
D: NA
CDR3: CASSPAGRGGNSPLHF

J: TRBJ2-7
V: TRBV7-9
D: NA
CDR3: CASSLAMREQYF

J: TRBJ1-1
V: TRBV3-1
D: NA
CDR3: CASSQEASNTEAFF

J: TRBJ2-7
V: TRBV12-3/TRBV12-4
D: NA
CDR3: CASSLQVPYEQYF

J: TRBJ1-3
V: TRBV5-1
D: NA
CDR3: CASSLRSSGNTIYF

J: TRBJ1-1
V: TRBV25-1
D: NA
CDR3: CASSLAGDGTEAFF